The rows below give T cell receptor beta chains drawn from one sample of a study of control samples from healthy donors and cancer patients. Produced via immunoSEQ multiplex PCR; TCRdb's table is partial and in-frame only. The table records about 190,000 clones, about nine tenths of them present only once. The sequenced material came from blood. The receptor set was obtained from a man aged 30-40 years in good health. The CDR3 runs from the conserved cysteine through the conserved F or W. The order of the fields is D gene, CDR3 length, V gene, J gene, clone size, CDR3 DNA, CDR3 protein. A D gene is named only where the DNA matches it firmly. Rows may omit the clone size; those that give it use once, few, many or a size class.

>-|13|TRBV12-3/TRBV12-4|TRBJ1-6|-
TGTGCCAGCACCTGGGGGGGGAATTCACCCCTCCACTTT
CASTWGGNSPLHF
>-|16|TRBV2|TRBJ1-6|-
TGTGCCAGCAGTGACGTACCGGGATTCACTACTTCACCCCTCCACTTT
CASSDVPGFTTSPLHF
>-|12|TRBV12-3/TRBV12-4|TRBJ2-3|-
TGTGCCAGCAGTTTTAGGGTGCGTACGCAGTATTTT
CASSFRVRTQYF
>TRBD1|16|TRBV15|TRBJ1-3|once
TGTGCCACCAGCGAACGGACAGGGCACTCTGGAAACACCATATATTTT
CATSERTGHSGNTIYF
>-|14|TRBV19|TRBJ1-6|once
TGTGCCAGTAGTATAGCAGGGGCTAATTCACCCCTCCACTTT
CASSIAGANSPLHF
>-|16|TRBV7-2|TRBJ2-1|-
TGTGCCAGCAGCTCCCGTCTGGGGGGCTCCTACAATGAGCAGTTCTTC
CASSSRLGGSYNEQFF
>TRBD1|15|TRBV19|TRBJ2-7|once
TGTGCCAGTAGTATAGGGGCAGGGGGCCACTACGAGCAGTACTTC
CASSIGAGGHYEQYF
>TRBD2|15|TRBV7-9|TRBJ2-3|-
TGTGCCAGCAACCCAGCGGGGGGGAGCACAGATACGCAGTATTTT
CASNPAGGSTDTQYF
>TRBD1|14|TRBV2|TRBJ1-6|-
TGTGCCAGCAGTGACGACAGGGGGAATTCACCCCTCCACTTT
CASSDDRGNSPLHF
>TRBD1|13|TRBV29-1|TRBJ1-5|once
TGCAGCGTTTCGGCAGGGGGCGAACGGCCCCAGCATTTT
CSVSAGGERPQHF
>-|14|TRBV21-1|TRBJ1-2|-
TGTGCCAGCAGCATTGAGGGGGAGGGATTAAGCTACACCTTC
CASSIEGEGLSYTF
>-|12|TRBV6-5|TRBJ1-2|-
TGTGCCACCGATAACTACTACTATGGCTACACCTTC
CATDNYYYGYTF
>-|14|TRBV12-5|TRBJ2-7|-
TGTGCTAGTGGTTCGGAGATGGGCCTTTACGAGCAGTACTTC
CASGSEMGLYEQYF
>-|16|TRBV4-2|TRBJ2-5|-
TGTGCCAGCAGCCTGGGAGGCGGGCAGTACCAAGAGACCCAGTACTTC
CASSLGGGQYQETQYF
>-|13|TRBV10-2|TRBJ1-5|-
TGCGCCAGCAGTGAGGACCCTAATCAGCCCCAGCATTTT
CASSEDPNQPQHF
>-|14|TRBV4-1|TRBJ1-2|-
TGCGCCAGCAGCCAAGACAGGGGTAACTATGGCTACACCTTC
CASSQDRGNYGYTF
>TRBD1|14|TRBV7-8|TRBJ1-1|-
TGTGCCAGCAGCGTAGGGACAGCTAACACTGAAGCTTTCTTT
CASSVGTANTEAFF
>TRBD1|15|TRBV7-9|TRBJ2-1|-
TGTGCCAGCAGCCCGGACAGGGGGTCATACAATGAGCAGTTCTTC
CASSPDRGSYNEQFF
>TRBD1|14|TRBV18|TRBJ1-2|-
TGTGCCAGCTCACCGGGCAGGGGGCGAGAAGGCTACACCTTC
CASSPGRGREGYTF